The clone carrying this T cell receptor (beta chain) was seen just once. Assay: immunoSEQ multiplex PCR; the TCRdb copy retains only in-frame clones and omits some. The sample has about 170,000 clones; roughly 91% are singletons. The data stem from a study of control samples from healthy donors and cancer patients. From germline, CDR1 is SGHRS and CDR2 YFSETQ. The CDR3 consists of 15 residues. Trimming removed 3 bases from V and 2 bases from J; junction bases left unmatched: 4. The clonotype originates from a woman aged 25 to 39 in good health. Sample: blood. V usage is TRBV5-1 and J usage is TRBJ2-1, with 8 positions matching TRBD2. The CDR3 region has the DNA TGCGCCAGCAGCTCGCCGGGACTAGCCTACAATGAGCAGTTCTTC. Its translation: CASSSPGLAYNEQFF. The variable domain in full, completed from reference TRBV5-1 and TRBJ2-1, reads KAGVTQTPRYLIKTRGQQVTLSCSPISGHRSVSWYQQTPGQGLQFLFEYFSETQRNKGNFPGRFSGRQFSNSRSEMNVSTLELGDSALYLCASSSPGLAYNEQFFGPGTRLTVL.